This passage covers 16 T cell receptor beta chains from one sample sequenced in a study of blood T cell repertoires in COVID-19. Sequencing used immunoSEQ multiplex PCR; TCRdb keeps in-frame clones, though not all of them. The table records roughly 30,000 clones, 85% of them present only once. Sequencing was carried out using peripheral blood. These receptors were obtained from a human donor with acute or convalescent COVID-19. The donor label of this sample is uncertain.

V gene TRBV7-2 combines with J gene TRBJ2-7; 13 bases match TRBD2. The CDR3 loop spans 15 amino acids. CDR1 is SGHTA, CDR2 FQGNSA, per germline. V shed 5 bases and J 5 bases; nucleotides not matched to a gene: 6. The CDR3 DNA reads TGTGCCAGCAGCATGGGACTAGCGGGGATGGACGAGCAGTACTTC. Translating it yields CASSMGLAGMDEQYF.

The chain carries TRBV5-1 and TRBJ2-3; TRBD2 agrees at 10 bases. Germline values: CDR1 SGHRS, CDR2 YFSETQ. The V segment lost 2 bases and the J segment 9 bases; nucleotides outside the gene matches: 12. The CDR3 contains 16 residues. In DNA form, the CDR3 reads TGCGCCAGCAGCTTTACCCCGGGGGTAGCGGGAGGAACGCAGTATTTT. Amino acid sequence: CASSFTPGVAGGTQYF.

This clone turned up a few times. The chain uses TRBV19 and TRBJ2-7, with TRBD1 matching 7 bases. The CDR3 spans 13 residues. Germline lookup yields CDR1 LNHDA and CDR2 SQIVND (reference sequence). Trimming took 7 bases from V and 4 from J; bases not matched to a gene: 7. The CDR3 DNA follows: TGTGCCAGTACAGCGACAGGGACGTACGAGCAGTACTTC. It yields the protein CASTATGTYEQYF.

The rearrangement links TRBV6-2 or TRBV6-3 to TRBJ2-7; D not certain. CDR3 length equals 13 residues. Germline V gene lookup returns CDR1 MNHEY and CDR2 SVGEGT. V was pared by 0 bases and J by 6 bases, with 9 bases between. CDR3 sequence (DNA): TGTGCCAGCAGTTACTCCGGCCCGGGCGAGCAGTACTTC. As protein: CASSYSGPGEQYF.

The gene calls are TRBV24-1 and TRBJ2-3; 12 bases align to TRBD1. CDR1 is KGHDR and CDR2 is SFDVKD in the germline V gene. CDR3 length: 16 residues. V was pared by 3 bases and J by 2 bases, with 2 bases of the junction left unmatched. Here the CDR3 reads CATSDPGQGATDTQYF. CDR3 coding DNA: TGTGCCACCAGTGATCCGGGACAGGGGGCCACAGATACGCAGTATTTT.

The chain links TRBV4-3 to TRBJ1-6, with 7 nucleotides matching TRBD1. The germline gives CDR1 LGHNA, CDR2 YSLEER. With 1 base clipped from V and 3 bases from J, the junction kept 3 bases outside the gene matches. The CDR3 is 16 residues long. The CDR3 protein is CASSQVTGSYNSPLHF. Written as DNA, the CDR3 is TGCGCCAGCAGCCAAGTGACAGGGAGCTATAATTCACCCCTCCACTTT.

The chain links TRBV19 to TRBJ1-5; D remains unclear. Germline loops: CDR1 LNHDA, CDR2 SQIVND (reference sequence). V lost 6 bases and J 6 bases, leaving 12 bases between the germline ends. CDR3 length equals 13 residues. The CDR3 DNA sequence: TGTGCCAGTAGCTCTCTCGGTATTCAGCCCCAGCATTTT. This encodes CASSSLGIQPQHF. Based on the CDR3 plus reference TRBV19 and TRBJ1-5, the full variable domain is DGGITQSPKYLFRKEGQNVTLSCEQNLNHDAMYWYRQDPGQGLRLIYYSQIVNDFQKGDIAEGYSVSREKKESFPLTVTSAQKNPTAFYLCASSSLGIQPQHFGDGTRLSIL.

The chain links TRBV7-9 to TRBJ1-1, with unresolved D. The germline CDR1 and CDR2 sequences are SEHNR and FQNEAQ (reference sequence). The germline V and J ends were trimmed by 4 bases and 5 bases, with 14 bases remaining between them. The CDR3 consists of 14 residues. In DNA, the CDR3 is TGTGCCAGCAGCTCAGAGAGGAGTCGTACTGAAGCTTTCTTT. Its translation is CASSSERSRTEAFF.

V is TRBV2 and J is TRBJ1-2, with 9 positions matching TRBD1. The CDR3 is 15 residues long. Germline assignment: CDR1 SNHLY and CDR2 FYNNEI. The V and J ends lost 6 bases and 6 bases, in that order; junction bases with no gene match: 11. CDR3 loop: CASSIAGQGSNGYTF. The CDR3 region has the DNA TGTGCCAGCAGCATAGCCGGACAGGGGTCAAATGGCTACACCTTC.

The chain links TRBV7-3 to TRBJ2-3; D is perhaps TRBD2 (6 bases). The CDR3 loop spans 15 amino acids. Germline V gene sequence: CDR1 SGHTA, CDR2 FQGTGA. The germline V and J ends were trimmed by 6 bases and 4 bases, with 17 bases remaining between them. The CDR3 here is CASSFSGLSADTQYF. DNA of the CDR3: TGTGCCAGCAGTTTTAGCGGTTTGAGCGCAGATACGCAGTATTTT.

The chain is built from TRBV28 and TRBJ1-1; TRBD1 is a possible D gene (6 bases). Between the trimmed V and J ends, which lost 4 bases and 5 bases, there was a span of 8 bases. This CDR3 has 12 residues. Germline values: CDR1 MDHEN, CDR2 SYDVKM. In DNA form, the CDR3 reads TGTGCCAGCAGTTGGACAGCGACTGAAGCTTTCTTT. Translating it yields CASSWTATEAFF.

The genes are TRBV28 and TRBJ1-6; 11 bases are shared with TRBD1. CDR3 length equals 16 residues. Germline V lookup: CDR1 MDHEN, CDR2 SYDVKM. J gave up 12 bases and V 6 bases, and 13 bases lay outside the gene matches. The CDR3 protein is CASRLPRDRGLGPLHF. The DNA for the CDR3 is TGTGCCAGCAGGCTGCCCCGGGACAGGGGGTTAGGACCCCTCCACTTT. Variable domain in full (rest from reference TRBV28 and TRBJ1-6): DVKVTQSSRYLVKRTGEKVFLECVQDMDHENMFWYRQDPGLGLRLIYFSYDVKMKEKGDIPEGYSVSREKKERFSLILESASTNQTSMYLCASRLPRDRGLGPLHFGNGTRLTVT.

On this clone: Sequence at one end of the junction differs from germline and may be a read error. V gene TRBV6-7 combines with J gene TRBJ1-5; a possible D gene is TRBD1 (5 bases). TRBV6-7 is reported as an ORF; its role is uncertain. The CDR3 totals 15 residues. As DNA, the CDR3 is TGTGCCAGCACTTACCTCGGGTGCCTACAGGAGCCCCAGCATTTT. This gives the protein CASTYLGCLQEPQHF.

Here the CDR3 reads CASRKGSGTYEQYF. CDR3 coding DNA: TGTGCCAGCAGGAAAGGTTCCGGGACCTACGAGCAGTACTTC. V gene TRBV7-2 combines with J gene TRBJ2-7; D possibly corresponds to TRBD2 (5 bases). Trimming removed 6 bases from V and 2 bases from J, with 14 bases in between. This CDR3 has 14 amino acids. Germline CDR1 is SGHTA and CDR2 is FQGNSA.

The V call is TRBV7-3, the J call TRBJ1-1, with TRBD1 identical over 8 bases. Germline CDR1 and CDR2: SGHTA and FQGTGA. The CDR3 is 16 residues long. V dropped 0 bases and J dropped 5; count of bases not matched to a gene: 8. The CDR3 spells CASSLTGTGLRTEAFF. DNA for the CDR3: TGTGCCAGCAGCTTAACGGGGACAGGCTTGCGAACTGAAGCTTTCTTT.

V gene TRBV6-2 or TRBV6-3 combines with J gene TRBJ2-5; TRBD2 is a possible D gene (7 bases). Germline-derived CDR1 and CDR2 are MNHEY and SVGEGT. Trimming shortened V by 4 bases and J by 2 bases, and 23 bases separated the two germline ends. The CDR3 is 18 amino acids. The CDR3 DNA reads TGTGCCAGCAGTTTTCATTCCCCGGCTAGCGGACAGCAAGAGACCCAGTACTTC. Translated: CASSFHSPASGQQETQYF.